The 19 T cell receptor beta chains below come from one sample, sequenced in a study of T cells after yellow fever vaccination. TCRdb used MiXCR to reprocess the 5' RACE reads, holding one entry per CDR3 protein. Of 300,000 or so distinct CDR3 sequences listed, about 8.3% are singletons. This specimen was PBMCs, taken approximately 40 days after the first yellow fever vaccination. These receptors all stem from a man younger than 35 who received the YFV17D yellow fever vaccine.

This clonotype was picked up many times. The chain carries TRBV4-1 and TRBJ1-1; no reliable D call. Trimming shortened V by 4 bases and J by 1 base, and 16 bases separated the two germline ends. Germline V gives CDR1 MGHRA, CDR2 YSYEKL. The CDR3 is 16 amino acids. CDR3 nucleotide sequence: TGCGCCAGCAGCCTGAGAGGACCTCCGGGGAACACTGAAGCTTTCTTT. Its translation: CASSLRGPPGNTEAFF.

This clonotype was seen a handful of times. The chain couples TRBV6-1 to TRBJ1-3, with D perhaps matching TRBD1 (6 bases). The germline V and J ends were trimmed by 6 bases and 5 bases, with 8 bases remaining between them. CDR1 MNHNS and CDR2 SASEGT come from the germline V gene. The CDR3 is 12 amino acids. Written as DNA, the CDR3 is TGTGCCAGCAGCGACAGGAGAAACACCATATATTTT. Translated, it gives CASSDRRNTIYF.

This clonotype came up a few times. The chain uses TRBV24-1 and TRBJ2-2; 7 bases are a match to TRBD1. From germline, CDR1 is KGHDR and CDR2 SFDVKD. Trimming removed 4 bases from V and 4 bases from J; junction bases left unmatched: 5. The CDR3 consists of 15 residues. In DNA, the CDR3 is TGTGCCACCAGTGACCCAGGGGGAATCACCGGGGAGCTGTTTTTT. It codes for CATSDPGGITGELFF.

This clonotype was seen repeatedly, ten times or more. The chain couples TRBV12-3 or TRBV12-4 to TRBJ1-2; D ambiguous. V was cut by 3 bases and J by 8 bases, with 10 bases left in between. The CDR3 loop spans 12 amino acids. As DNA, the CDR3 is TGTGCCAGCAGTTTGCAGGTCGGGGGCTACACCTTC. Residues: CASSLQVGGYTF.

This clonotype was observed a handful of times. The gene calls are TRBV15 and TRBJ2-7, with 8 bases aligning to TRBD1. The CDR3 runs 15 residues. Germline CDR1 reads LNHNV; CDR2 reads YYDKDF (reference sequence). Unmatched junction bases numbered 11, after V lost 5 bases and J lost 5 bases. The CDR3 is CATSDHDRGGNEQYV. The CDR3 DNA is TGTGCCACCAGCGATCATGACAGGGGTGGAAACGAGCAGTACGTC.

V and J are TRBV24-1 and TRBJ1-5, with a possible D match to TRBD1 (6 bases). The CDR3 spans 12 residues. Germline CDR1 reads KGHDR; CDR2 reads SFDVKD. V was pared by 1 base and J by 15 bases, with 12 bases between. The CDR3: CATSDLGGIWHF. The CDR3 DNA reads as TGTGCCACCAGTGATTTAGGGGGGATCTGGCATTTT.

This clonotype showed up just a few times. The chain has TRBV15 and TRBJ2-4; D call uncertain. This CDR3 contains 15 residues. Trimming stripped 2 bases from V and 5 bases from J, with 13 bases between. Germline assignment: CDR1 LNHNV and CDR2 YYDKDF (reference sequence). The CDR3: CATSRYTPSENIQYF. The CDR3 region has the DNA TGTGCCACCAGCAGATACACACCTTCAGAAAACATTCAGTACTTC.

In this sample, this clonotype turned up a few times. The chain links TRBV5-1 to TRBJ2-5; D perhaps matches TRBD2 (6 bases). The CDR3 extends over 13 amino acids. Trimming cost V 3 bases and J 5 bases, with 11 bases left between them. Per the germline V gene, CDR1 is SGHRS and CDR2 is YFSETQ. CDR3: CASSSLAGETQYF. The CDR3 DNA reads TGCGCCAGCAGCTCCTTGGCGGGGGAGACCCAGTACTTC.

This clonotype came up a few times. J is TRBJ2-7 and V is TRBV29-1; the D is unclear. Deletions cut 1 base from V and 2 bases from J, with 9 bases between. The CDR3 loop spans 13 amino acids. The germline gives CDR1 SQVTM, CDR2 ANQGSEA. CDR3 sequence reads: CSVEGFSPYEQYF. The DNA of the CDR3 is TGCAGCGTTGAAGGGTTCAGCCCCTACGAGCAGTACTTC.

The chain joins TRBV9 to TRBJ1-2, with D perhaps matching TRBD1 (5 bases). The CDR3 runs to 14 residues. Germline V gene lookup returns CDR1 SGDLS and CDR2 YYNGEE. V lost 0 bases to trimming and J lost 5 bases, with 11 bases between them. The CDR3 protein is CASSVGAGQYGYTF. The DNA for the CDR3 is TGTGCCAGCAGCGTAGGGGCAGGGCAATATGGCTACACCTTC. Variable domain in full (rest from reference TRBV9 and TRBJ1-2): DSGVTQTPKHLITATGQRVTLRCSPRSGDLSVYWYQQSLDQGLQFLIQYYNGEERAKGNILERFSAQQFPDLHSELNLSSLELGDSALYFCASSVGAGQYGYTFGSGTRLTVV.

V and J are TRBV4-3 and TRBJ2-5; a weak D match, TRBD1 (5 bases). Germline CDR1 LGHNA, CDR2 YSLEER. V shed 0 bases and J shed 5 bases, with 7 bases lying between them. This CDR3 has 13 residues. The CDR3 bases are TGCGCCAGCAGCCAAGACGCAGGGGAGACCCAGTACTTC. Amino acid sequence: CASSQDAGETQYF.

This sequence joins TRBV4-3 and TRBJ2-3; TRBD1 agrees at 11 bases. Germline lookup yields CDR1 LGHNA and CDR2 YSLEER. The CDR3 has 16 residues. V trimming: 2 bases; J trimming: 4 bases; junction bases outside the gene matches: 5. This CDR3 reads CASSQFPGQGADTQYF. The CDR3 nucleotides read TGCGCCAGCAGCCAATTCCCGGGACAGGGGGCAGATACGCAGTATTTT.

Written as DNA, the CDR3 is TGTGCCAGCTCCCTTGACCAGGCGGAGACCCAGTACTTC. Amino acid sequence: CASSLDQAETQYF. The genes are TRBV18 and TRBJ2-5, with D hard to call. CDR1 and CDR2 (germline): KGHSH, LQKENI. The germline V and J ends were trimmed by 6 bases and 5 bases, with 13 bases remaining between them. The CDR3 sequence is 13 residues long.

The rearrangement links TRBV27 to TRBJ1-6; 10 bases align to TRBD1. Per the germline V gene, CDR1 is MNHEY and CDR2 is SMNVEV (reference sequence). V shed 3 bases, J shed 11 bases, and the junction held 4 bases outside the gene matches. The CDR3 loop spans 14 amino acids. The CDR3 region is CASSLTGGPAPLHF. In DNA, the CDR3 is TGTGCCAGCAGTTTGACAGGGGGCCCGGCACCCCTCCACTTT.

The sample holds many counts of this clonotype. CDR3 sequence (DNA): TGCGCCAGCAGCCCGACTAGCGGGGGCACGAATGAGCAGTTCTTC. Its translation: CASSPTSGGTNEQFF. The chain carries TRBV5-1 and TRBJ2-1; 12 bases are a match to TRBD2. V lost 4 bases, J lost 7 bases, and 6 bases stayed unmatched. This CDR3 has 15 residues. From germline, CDR1 is SGHRS and CDR2 YFSETQ. Variable domain in full (rest from reference TRBV5-1 and TRBJ2-1): KAGVTQTPRYLIKTRGQQVTLSCSPISGHRSVSWYQQTPGQGLQFLFEYFSETQRNKGNFPGRFSGRQFSNSRSEMNVSTLELGDSALYLCASSPTSGGTNEQFFGPGTRLTVL.

This clonotype was seen only a few times. The chain is built from TRBV10-3 and TRBJ2-1; the match to TRBD1 covers 8 bases. Trimming at V came to 7 bases and at J to 5 bases, leaving 1 base not matched to a gene. CDR1 ENHRY and CDR2 SYGVKD come from the germline V gene. This CDR3 has 12 amino acids. The DNA for the CDR3 is TGTGCCATCAACAGGGGGGACAATGAGCAGTTCTTC. Protein product: CAINRGDNEQFF.

This clonotype was seen repeatedly, ten times or more. V gene TRBV12-3 or TRBV12-4 combines with J gene TRBJ2-3; D is perhaps TRBD2 (6 bases). With 5 bases removed from V and 2 bases from J, the gap between germline ends came to 17 bases. This CDR3 has 16 amino acids. As DNA, the CDR3 is TGTGCCAGCAGTAAAAGACTAGATCCCCCCACAGATACGCAGTATTTT. Its protein is CASSKRLDPPTDTQYF.

The genes are TRBV2 and TRBJ2-7; a weak D match, TRBD2 (6 bases). Germline V gene sequence: CDR1 SNHLY, CDR2 FYNNEI. Trimming pared 6 bases from V and 7 bases from J, leaving 13 bases between. The CDR3 runs 12 residues. CDR3 loop: CASRGVSGEQYF. The CDR3 nucleotides are TGTGCCAGCAGGGGGGTCAGCGGGGAGCAGTACTTC.

The chain links TRBV4-2 to TRBJ2-2; a possible D gene is TRBD1 (6 bases). Trimming shortened V by 0 bases and J by 5 bases, and 16 bases separated the two germline ends. Germline values: CDR1 LGHNA, CDR2 YNFKEQ. The CDR3 has 17 residues. The CDR3 DNA follows: TGTGCCAGCAGCCAAGAGGGGGACAAACGAACAACCGGGGAGCTGTTTTTT. Translated, it gives CASSQEGDKRTTGELFF.